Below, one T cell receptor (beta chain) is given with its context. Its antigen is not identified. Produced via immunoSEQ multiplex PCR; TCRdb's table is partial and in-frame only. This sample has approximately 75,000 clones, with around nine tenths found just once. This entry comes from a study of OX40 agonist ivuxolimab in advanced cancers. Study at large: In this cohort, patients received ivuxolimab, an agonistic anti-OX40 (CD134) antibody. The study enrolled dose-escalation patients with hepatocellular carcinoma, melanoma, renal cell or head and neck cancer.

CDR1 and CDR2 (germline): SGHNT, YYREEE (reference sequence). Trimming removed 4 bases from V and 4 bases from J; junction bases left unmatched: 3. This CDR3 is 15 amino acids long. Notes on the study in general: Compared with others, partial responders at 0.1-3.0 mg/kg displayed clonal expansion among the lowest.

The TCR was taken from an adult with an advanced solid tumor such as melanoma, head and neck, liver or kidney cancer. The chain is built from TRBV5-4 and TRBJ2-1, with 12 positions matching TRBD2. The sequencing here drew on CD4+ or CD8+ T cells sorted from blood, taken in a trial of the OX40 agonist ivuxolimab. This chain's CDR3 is CASSPGTSGYNEQFF. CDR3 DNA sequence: TGTGCCAGCAGCCCCGGGACTAGCGGGTACAATGAGCAGTTCTTC.